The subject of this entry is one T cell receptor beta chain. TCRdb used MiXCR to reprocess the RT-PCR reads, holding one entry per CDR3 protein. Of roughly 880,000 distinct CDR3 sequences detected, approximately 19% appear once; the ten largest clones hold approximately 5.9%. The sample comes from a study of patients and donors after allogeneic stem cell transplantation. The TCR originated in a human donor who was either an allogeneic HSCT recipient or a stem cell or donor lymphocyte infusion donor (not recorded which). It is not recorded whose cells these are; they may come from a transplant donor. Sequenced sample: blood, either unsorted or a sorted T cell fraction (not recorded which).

The CDR3 nucleotides read TGTGCCAGCCGTCATAACCCGCGGGTAAACTACGAGCAGTACTTC. Translation: CASRHNPRVNYEQYF. This chain joins TRBV21-1 and TRBJ2-7; no check of the table's D call, TRBD2, against the DNA was made. TRBV21-1 is a pseudogene segment. The CDR3 has 15 amino acids.